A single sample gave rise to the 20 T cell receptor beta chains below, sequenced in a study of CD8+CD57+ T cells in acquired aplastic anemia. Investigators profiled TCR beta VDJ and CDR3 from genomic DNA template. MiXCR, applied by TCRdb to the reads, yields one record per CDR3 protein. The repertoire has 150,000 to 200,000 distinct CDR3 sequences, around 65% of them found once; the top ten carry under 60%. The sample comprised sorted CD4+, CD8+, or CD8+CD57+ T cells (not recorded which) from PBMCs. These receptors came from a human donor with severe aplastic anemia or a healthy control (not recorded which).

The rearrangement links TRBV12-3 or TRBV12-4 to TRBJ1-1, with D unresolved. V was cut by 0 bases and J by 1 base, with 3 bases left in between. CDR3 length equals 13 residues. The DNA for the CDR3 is TGTGCCAGCAGTTTAGCAGAGAACACTGAAGCTTTCTTT. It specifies CASSLAENTEAFF.

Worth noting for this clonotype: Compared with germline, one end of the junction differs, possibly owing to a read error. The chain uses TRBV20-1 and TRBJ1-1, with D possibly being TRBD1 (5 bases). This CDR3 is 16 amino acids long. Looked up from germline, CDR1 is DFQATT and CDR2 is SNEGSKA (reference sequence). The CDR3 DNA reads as TGCAGTGCTAGTCCGGGACCAACCGGGGCCCTCACTGAAGCTTCCTTT. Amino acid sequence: CSASPGPTGALTEASF.

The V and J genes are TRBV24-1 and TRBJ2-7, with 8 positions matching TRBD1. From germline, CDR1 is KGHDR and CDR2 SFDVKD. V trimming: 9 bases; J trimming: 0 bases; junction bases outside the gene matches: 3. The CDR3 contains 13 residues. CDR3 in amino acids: CATQTGGSYEQYF. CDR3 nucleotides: TGTGCCACCCAAACAGGGGGCTCCTACGAGCAGTACTTC.

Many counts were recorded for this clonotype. CDR3 nucleotide sequence: TGTGCCACCAGTGGGAGTACGGGGCAGCTTGGGACCGGGGAGCTGTTTTTT. It encodes CATSGSTGQLGTGELFF. The chain carries TRBV24-1 and TRBJ2-2; D might be TRBD1 or TRBD2, each matching 5 bases. In germline, CDR1 is KGHDR, CDR2 SFDVKD. The CDR3 length is 17 residues. V dropped 5 bases and J dropped 5 bases, with 20 bases sitting between them.

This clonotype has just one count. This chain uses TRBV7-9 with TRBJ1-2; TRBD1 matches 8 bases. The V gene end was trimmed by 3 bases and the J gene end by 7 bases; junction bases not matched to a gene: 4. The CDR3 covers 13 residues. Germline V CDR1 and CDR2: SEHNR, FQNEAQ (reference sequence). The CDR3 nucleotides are TGTGCCAGCAGCTTTCAGGGGGCGGGTGGCTACACCTTC. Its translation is CASSFQGAGGYTF.

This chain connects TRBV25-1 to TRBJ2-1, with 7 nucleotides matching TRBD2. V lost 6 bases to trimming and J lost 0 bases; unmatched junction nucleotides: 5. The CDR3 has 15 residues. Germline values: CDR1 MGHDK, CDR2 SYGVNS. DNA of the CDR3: TGTGCCAGCAGGGAAGCGGGGAGCTCCTACAATGAGCAGTTCTTC. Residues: CASREAGSSYNEQFF.

The CDR3 DNA reads TGTGCCAGCAGCTTAGACTCAGGGGCCGGTTCACCCCTCCACTTT. It specifies CASSLDSGAGSPLHF. The V call is TRBV7-8, the J call TRBJ1-6; TRBD1 might be the D (6 bases). The V and J ends lost 1 base and 9 bases respectively, with 13 bases between them. CDR3 size: 15 residues. Per the germline V gene, CDR1 is SGHVS and CDR2 is FQNEAQ.

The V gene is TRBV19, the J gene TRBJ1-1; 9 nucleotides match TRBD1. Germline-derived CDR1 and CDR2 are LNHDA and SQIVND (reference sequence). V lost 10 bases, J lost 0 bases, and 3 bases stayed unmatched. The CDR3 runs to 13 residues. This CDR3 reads CATDRGMNTEAFF. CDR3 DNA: TGTGCCACTGACAGGGGGATGAACACTGAAGCTTTCTTT.

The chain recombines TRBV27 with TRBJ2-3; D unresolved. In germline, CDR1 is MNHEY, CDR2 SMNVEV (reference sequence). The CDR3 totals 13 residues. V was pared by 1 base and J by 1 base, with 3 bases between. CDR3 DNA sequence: TGTGCCAGCAGTTTATTTGGCACAGATACGCAGTATTTT. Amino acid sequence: CASSLFGTDTQYF.

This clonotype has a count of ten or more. The CDR3 loop reads CARRGGSSYEQYF. CDR3 in DNA: TGCGCCAGGAGGGGCGGGAGCTCCTACGAGCAGTACTTC. This chain joins TRBV10-1 and TRBJ2-7, with TRBD2 identical over 7 bases. CDR3 length: 13 residues. Germline CDR1 is WNHNN and CDR2 is SYGVQD (reference sequence). Trimming cost V 9 bases and J 0 bases; bases outside gene matches: 5.

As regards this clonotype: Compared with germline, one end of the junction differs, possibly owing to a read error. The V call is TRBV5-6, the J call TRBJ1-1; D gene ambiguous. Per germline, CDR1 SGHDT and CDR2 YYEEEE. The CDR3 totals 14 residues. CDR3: CASSLRIPSTEALF. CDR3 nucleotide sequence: TGTGCCAGCAGCTTGCGAATCCCTAGCACTGAAGCTCTCTTT.

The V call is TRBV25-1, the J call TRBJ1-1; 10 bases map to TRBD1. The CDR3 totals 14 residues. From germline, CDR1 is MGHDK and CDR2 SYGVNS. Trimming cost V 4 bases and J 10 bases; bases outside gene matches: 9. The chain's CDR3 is CASSGGQGVFGAFF. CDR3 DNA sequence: TGTGCCAGCAGTGGCGGACAGGGGGTCTTCGGAGCTTTCTTT.

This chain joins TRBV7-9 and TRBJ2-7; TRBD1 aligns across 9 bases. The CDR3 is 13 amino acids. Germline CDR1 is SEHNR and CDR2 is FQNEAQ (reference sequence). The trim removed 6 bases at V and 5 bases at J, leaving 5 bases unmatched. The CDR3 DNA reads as TGTGCCAGCAGATCCGGGACAGGGAACGAGCAGTACTTC. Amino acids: CASRSGTGNEQYF.

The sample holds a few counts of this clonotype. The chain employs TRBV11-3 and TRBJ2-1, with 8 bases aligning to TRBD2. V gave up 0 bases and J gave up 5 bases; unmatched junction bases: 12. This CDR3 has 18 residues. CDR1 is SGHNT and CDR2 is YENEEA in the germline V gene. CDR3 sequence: CASSLESGPGGDDNEQFF. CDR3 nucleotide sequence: TGTGCCAGCAGCTTAGAATCTGGCCCGGGGGGGGACGACAATGAGCAGTTCTTC.

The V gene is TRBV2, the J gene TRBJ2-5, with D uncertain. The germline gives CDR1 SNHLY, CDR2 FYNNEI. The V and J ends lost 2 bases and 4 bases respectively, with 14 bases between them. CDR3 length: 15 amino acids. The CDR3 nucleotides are TGTGCCAGCAGTGAATTTTCGGCAACCTCAGAGACCCAGTACTTC. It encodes CASSEFSATSETQYF. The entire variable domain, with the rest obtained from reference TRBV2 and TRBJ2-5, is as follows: EPEVTQTPSHQVTQMGQEVILRCVPISNHLYFYWYRQILGQKVEFLVSFYNNEISEKSEIFDDQFSVERPDGSNFTLKIRSTKLEDSAMYFCASSEFSATSETQYFGPGTRLLVL.

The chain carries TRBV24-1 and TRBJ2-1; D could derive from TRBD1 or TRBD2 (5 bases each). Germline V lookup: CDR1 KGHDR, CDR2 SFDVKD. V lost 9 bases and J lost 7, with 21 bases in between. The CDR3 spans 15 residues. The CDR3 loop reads CATSPERPEGNEQFF. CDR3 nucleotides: TGTGCCACCTCTCCCGAACGGCCCGAGGGGAATGAGCAGTTCTTC.

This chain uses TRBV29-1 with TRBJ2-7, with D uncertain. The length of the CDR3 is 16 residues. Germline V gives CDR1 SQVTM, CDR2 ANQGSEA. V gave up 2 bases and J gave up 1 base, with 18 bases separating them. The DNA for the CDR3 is TGCAGCGTTGAAAAGGGCGGACGGGCAAAGTCCTACGAGCAGTACTTC. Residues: CSVEKGGRAKSYEQYF.

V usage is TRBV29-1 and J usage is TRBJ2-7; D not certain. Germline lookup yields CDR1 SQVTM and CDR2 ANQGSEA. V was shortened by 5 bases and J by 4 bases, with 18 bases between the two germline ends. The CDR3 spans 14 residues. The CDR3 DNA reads TGCAGCGTTATAAGCCAGAATACGGCGTACGAGCAGTACTTC. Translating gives CSVISQNTAYEQYF.

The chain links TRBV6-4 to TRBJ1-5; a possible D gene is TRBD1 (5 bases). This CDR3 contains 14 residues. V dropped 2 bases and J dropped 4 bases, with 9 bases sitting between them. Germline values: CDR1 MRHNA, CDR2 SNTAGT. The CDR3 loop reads CASSDGTSNQPQHF. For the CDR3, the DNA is TGTGCCAGCAGTGACGGGACTTCTAATCAGCCCCAGCATTTT.

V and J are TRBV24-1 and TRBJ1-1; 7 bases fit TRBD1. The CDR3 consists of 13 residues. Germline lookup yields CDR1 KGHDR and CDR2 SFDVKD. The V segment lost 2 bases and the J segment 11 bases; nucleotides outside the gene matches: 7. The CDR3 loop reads CATSDWGGGRAFF. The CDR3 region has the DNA TGTGCCACCAGTGATTGGGGAGGGGGCAGGGCTTTCTTT.